This T cell receptor (beta chain) stems from a study of T cell responses to AZD1222 COVID-19 vaccine. Study outcomes and limitations: Most donors were white British, females outnumbered males, and clonal diversity was possibly underestimated. A reported finding is that nearly half of spike-specific TCRs target unmutated variant regions. With dominance at 160-218 and 743-854, vaccine-associated CD4 TCRs spanned spike.

Generated by immunoSEQ multiplex PCR, the TCRdb table keeps only in-frame clones and is missing some. The sample yields about 130,000 clones, roughly 91% seen once. As for this clone: Its antigen is unidentified.

Germline V lookup: CDR1 LGHDT, CDR2 YNNKEL (reference sequence). The length of the CDR3 is 14 residues. J lost 3 bases, V lost 4 bases, and 5 bases had no gene match. The receptor was isolated from an adult in good health. The chain has TRBV3-1 (or the pseudogene TRBV3-2) and TRBJ2-7, with TRBD2 matching over 8 bases. This material consisted of peripheral blood, taken on day 0 of MenACWY control vaccination. CDR3 coding DNA: TGTGCCAGCAGCCGTCTCGGGGGGGGCTACGAGCAGTACTTC. It specifies CASSRLGGGYEQYF.